The T cell receptor (beta chain) described here comes from a study of post-analysis software for immune sequencing data. Study-level findings and limits: Four or five TRBV segments occurring more often in patients than controls included TRBV5-6, TRBV5-1 and TRBV20-1.

cDNA libraries of TCR beta carried unique molecular identifiers. TCRdb independently ran MiXCR on the PCR reads; one entry per CDR3 protein. The sample lists hundreds of thousands of distinct CDR3 sequences; around 40% were seen once. This clonotype came up many times. As yet, its antigen is unknown. The CDR3 runs to 11 residues. Germline loops: CDR1 SGHTA, CDR2 FQGNSA. Trimming removed 5 bases at V and 4 bases at J, with 6 bases between. V usage is TRBV7-2 and J usage is TRBJ2-7, with no clear D. This clonotype originated in a girl aged 10-17 years with multiple sclerosis. Material: blood. The CDR3 DNA reads TGTGCCAGCAGCCTCTATTACGAGCAGTACTTC. Its translation: CASSLYYEQYF.